The 17 T cell receptor beta chains below were found in one sample sequenced in a study of blood T cell repertoires in COVID-19. Generated by immunoSEQ multiplex PCR, the TCRdb table keeps only in-frame clones and is missing some. The sample records around 380,000 clones, more than 65% being singletons. Source material: peripheral blood. The source of these receptors is a human donor with acute or convalescent COVID-19. The donor label of this sample is uncertain.

Here the CDR3 reads CASRPQGRNNYGYTF. The CDR3 DNA sequence: TGTGCCAGCAGGCCACAGGGACGGAATAACTATGGCTACACCTTC. This rearrangement joins TRBV6-5 to TRBJ1-2; a possible D gene is TRBD1 (6 bases). The CDR3 spans 15 residues. Trimming took off 6 bases at V and 1 base at J, with 15 bases between the two ends. Looked up from germline, CDR1 is MNHEY and CDR2 is SVGAGI.

The chain employs TRBV5-1 and TRBJ1-4, with 11 bases aligning to TRBD1. CDR1 SGHRS and CDR2 YFSETQ come from the germline V gene. There are 17 residues in the CDR3. V was clipped by 1 base and J by 8 bases; unmatched bases: 10. The CDR3 here is CASSLSDRGRILEKLFF. Here the CDR3 DNA reads TGCGCCAGCAGCTTGTCGGACAGGGGGCGTATATTAGAAAAACTGTTTTTT.

This rearrangement joins TRBV2 to TRBJ2-2, with D possibly matching TRBD1 (5 bases). Germline V gives CDR1 SNHLY, CDR2 FYNNEI. Deletions cut 5 bases from V and 1 base from J, with 5 bases between. The CDR3 length is 13 residues. The CDR3 nucleotides are TGTGCCAGCAGTCAGGGGAACACCGGGGAGCTGTTTTTT. As protein: CASSQGNTGELFF.

This chain joins TRBV4-2 and TRBJ1-5; 8 nucleotides agree with TRBD1. The CDR3 is 17 amino acids. Germline V gene lookup returns CDR1 LGHNA and CDR2 YNFKEQ. The V gene end was trimmed by 3 bases and the J gene end by 1 base; junction bases not matched to a gene: 8. The CDR3 sequence is CASSQDGTGGSNQPQHF. As DNA, the CDR3 is TGTGCCAGCAGCCAGGATGGGACAGGAGGAAGCAATCAGCCCCAGCATTTT.

This sequence joins TRBV6-5 and TRBJ2-7, with D perhaps matching TRBD1 (5 bases). This CDR3 region has 14 residues. In germline, CDR1 is MNHEY, CDR2 SVGAGI. The ends were cut back, 2 bases at V and 4 bases at J, with 12 bases in the middle. CDR3 nucleotides: TGTGCCAGCAGTTACCAAAACAGGCGTTACGAGCAGTACTTC. Its protein is CASSYQNRRYEQYF.

This chain joins TRBV7-9 and TRBJ2-7; possible D gene TRBD2, 6 bases. Germline V gives CDR1 SEHNR, CDR2 FQNEAQ (reference sequence). Trimming took off 1 base at V and 5 bases at J, with 12 bases between the two ends. The CDR3 extends over 14 amino acids. CDR3 bases: TGTGCCAGCAGCTTAGGCGGCGGGGCGGACGAGCAGTACTTC. Translated, it gives CASSLGGGADEQYF.

The J gene is TRBJ2-7, the V gene TRBV18, with 8 bases lining up with TRBD1. CDR3 length: 14 amino acids. Losses at the gene ends were 5 bases for V and 3 bases for J; bases not matched to a gene: 6. The V gene's germline CDR1 is KGHSH and CDR2 LQKENI. The CDR3 spells CASSKGTGDYEQYF. The CDR3 nucleotides are TGTGCCAGCTCAAAAGGGACAGGCGACTACGAGCAGTACTTC.

This clone was recorded many times. CDR3 region: CASSIGLTGELFF. DNA for the CDR3: TGCGCCAGCAGCATTGGACTCACCGGGGAGCTGTTTTTT. The V gene is TRBV5-1, the J gene TRBJ2-2; TRBD2 is a possible D gene (5 bases). Trimming shortened V by 4 bases and J by 4 bases, and 8 bases separated the two germline ends. The CDR3 loop spans 13 amino acids. Germline CDR1 is SGHRS and CDR2 is YFSETQ. The full variable domain, completed using reference TRBV5-1 and TRBJ2-2, is KAGVTQTPRYLIKTRGQQVTLSCSPISGHRSVSWYQQTPGQGLQFLFEYFSETQRNKGNFPGRFSGRQFSNSRSEMNVSTLELGDSALYLCASSIGLTGELFFGEGSRLTVL.

The chain combines TRBV18 with TRBJ1-4; 9 bases line up with TRBD1. Per the germline V gene, CDR1 is KGHSH and CDR2 is LQKENI. With V trimmed by 1 base and J by 5 bases, 2 bases remained unmatched. The CDR3 is made up of 15 amino acids. The CDR3 loop is CASSPRGTGNEKLFF. As DNA, the CDR3 is TGTGCCAGCTCACCACGGGGGACAGGGAATGAAAAACTGTTTTTT.

The V gene is TRBV11-2, the J gene TRBJ2-7; TRBD1 might be the D (6 bases). Per germline, CDR1 SGHAT and CDR2 FQNNGV. V was pared by 3 bases and J by 5 bases, with 14 bases between. CDR3 length equals 14 residues. DNA of the CDR3: TGTGCCAGCAGCTTCACCCGAGGGGGTAACGAGCAGTACTTC. This codes for CASSFTRGGNEQYF.

This sequence joins TRBV5-6 and TRBJ2-2; D perhaps matches TRBD2 (5 bases). Between the trimmed V and J ends, which lost 4 bases and 5 bases, there was a span of 12 bases. This CDR3 is 14 amino acids long. Germline CDR1 and CDR2: SGHDT and YYEEEE. The CDR3, as DNA: TGTGCCAGCAGCCCCCGTCGGGAAACCGGGGAGCTGTTTTTT. Encoded protein: CASSPRRETGELFF. Full variable domain (rest looked up from reference TRBV5-6 and TRBJ2-2): DAGVTQSPTHLIKTRGQQVTLRCSPKSGHDTVSWYQQALGQGPQFIFQYYEEEERQRGNFPDRFSGHQFPNYSSELNVNALLLGDSALYLCASSPRRETGELFFGEGSRLTVL.

J is TRBJ1-2 and V is TRBV9, with D unresolved. V lost 3 bases and J lost 8, with 14 bases in between. The CDR3 totals 13 residues. The germline V gene encodes CDR1 SGDLS and CDR2 YYNGEE. The CDR3 is CASSASERRGYTF. The CDR3 nucleotides are TGTGCCAGCAGCGCATCTGAAAGGAGGGGCTACACCTTC.

V is TRBV3-1 (or the pseudogene TRBV3-2) and J is TRBJ2-2; TRBD1 is a possible D gene (6 bases). V was trimmed by 1 base and J by 7 bases, leaving 10 bases between them. Germline V gives CDR1 LGHDT, CDR2 YNNKEL (reference sequence). The CDR3 loop spans 14 amino acids. CDR3 residues: CASSQAGHHGELFF. The CDR3 DNA reads as TGTGCCAGCAGCCAAGCGGGACATCACGGGGAGCTGTTTTTT.

The gene calls are TRBV24-1 and TRBJ2-5; TRBD2 agrees at 9 bases. CDR1 is KGHDR, CDR2 SFDVKD, per germline. V gave up 4 bases and J gave up 5 bases; unmatched junction bases: 7. This CDR3 has 15 amino acids. The CDR3 nucleotides read TGTGCCACCAGTGAGGCTATAGCGGGAGTTGAGACCCAGTACTTC. As protein: CATSEAIAGVETQYF.

This sequence joins TRBV19 and TRBJ2-7; TRBD1 might be the D (6 bases). Germline V gives CDR1 LNHDA, CDR2 SQIVND (reference sequence). V lost 4 bases and J 2 bases, leaving 9 bases between the germline ends. This CDR3 is built from 13 residues. In nucleotides, the CDR3 is TGTGCCAGTAGTACCAGACAGGCCTACGAGCAGTACTTC. Translation: CASSTRQAYEQYF.

J is TRBJ1-1 and V is TRBV19; perhaps TRBD1 as D (6 bases). The CDR3 has 14 amino acids. CDR1 is LNHDA and CDR2 is SQIVND in the germline V gene (reference sequence). V was shortened by 6 bases and J by 4 bases, with 15 bases between the two germline ends. CDR3 DNA: TGTGCCAGTAGCCCCTTACAGGGAGCCACTGAAGCTTTCTTT. Translation gives CASSPLQGATEAFF.

This chain joins TRBV5-6 and TRBJ2-7; possible D gene TRBD2, 5 bases. The V gene lost 4 bases and the J gene lost 6 bases, with 20 bases spanning the gap. From germline, CDR1 is SGHDT and CDR2 YYEEEE. This CDR3 contains 15 residues. CDR3 sequence (DNA): TGTGCCAGCAGCCCCCTCCGAGGGAGACCTACCGAGCAGTACTTC. It yields the protein CASSPLRGRPTEQYF.